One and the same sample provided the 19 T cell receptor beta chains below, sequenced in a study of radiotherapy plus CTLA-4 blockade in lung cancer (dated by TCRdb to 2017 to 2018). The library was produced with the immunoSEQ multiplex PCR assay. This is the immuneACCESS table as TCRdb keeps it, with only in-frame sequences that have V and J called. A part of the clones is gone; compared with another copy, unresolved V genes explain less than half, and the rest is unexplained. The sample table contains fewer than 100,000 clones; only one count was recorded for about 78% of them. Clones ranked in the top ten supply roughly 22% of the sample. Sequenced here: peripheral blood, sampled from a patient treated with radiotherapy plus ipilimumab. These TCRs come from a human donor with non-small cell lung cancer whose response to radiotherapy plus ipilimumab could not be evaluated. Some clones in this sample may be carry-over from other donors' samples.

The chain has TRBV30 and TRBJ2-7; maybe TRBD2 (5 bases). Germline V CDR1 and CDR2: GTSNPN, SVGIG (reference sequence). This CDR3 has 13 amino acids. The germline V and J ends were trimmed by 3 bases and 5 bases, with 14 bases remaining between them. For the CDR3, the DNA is TGTGCCTGGAGGGGTCGTGGGGAGAACGAGCAGTACTTC. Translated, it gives CAWRGRGENEQYF.

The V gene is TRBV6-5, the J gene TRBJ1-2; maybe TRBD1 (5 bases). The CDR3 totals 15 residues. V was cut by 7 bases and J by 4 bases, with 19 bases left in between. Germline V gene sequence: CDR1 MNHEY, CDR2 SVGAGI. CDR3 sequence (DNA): TGTGCCAGCACCACGGGGGACCCGGGCTCCTATGGCTACACCTTC. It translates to CASTTGDPGSYGYTF.

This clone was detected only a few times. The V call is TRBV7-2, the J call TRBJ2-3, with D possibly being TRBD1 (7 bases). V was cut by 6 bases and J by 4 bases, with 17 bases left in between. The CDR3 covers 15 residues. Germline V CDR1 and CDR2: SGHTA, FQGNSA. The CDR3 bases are TGTGCCAGCAGACAAGGCGGGACAGTCGCAGATACGCAGTATTTT. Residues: CASRQGGTVADTQYF.

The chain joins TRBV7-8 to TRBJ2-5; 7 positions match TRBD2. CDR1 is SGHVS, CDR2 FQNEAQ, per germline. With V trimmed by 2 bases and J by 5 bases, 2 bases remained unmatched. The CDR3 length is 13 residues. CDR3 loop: CASSLWGGETQYF. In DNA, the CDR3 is TGTGCCAGCAGCTTATGGGGGGGGGAGACCCAGTACTTC.

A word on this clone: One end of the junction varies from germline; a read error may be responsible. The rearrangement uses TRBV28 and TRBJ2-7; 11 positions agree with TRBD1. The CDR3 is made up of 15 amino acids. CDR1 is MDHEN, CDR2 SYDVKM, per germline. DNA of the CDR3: TGTGCCAGCAGTACTCGGACAGGGGGCTCCCACGAGCAGTACTTC. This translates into CASSTRTGGSHEQYF.

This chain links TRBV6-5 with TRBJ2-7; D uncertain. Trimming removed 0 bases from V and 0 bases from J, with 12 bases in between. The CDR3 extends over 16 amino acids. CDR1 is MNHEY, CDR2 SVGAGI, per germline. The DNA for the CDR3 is TGTGCCAGCAGTTACTCGAGAGGTGGTGGCTCCTACGAGCAGTACTTC. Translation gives CASSYSRGGGSYEQYF.

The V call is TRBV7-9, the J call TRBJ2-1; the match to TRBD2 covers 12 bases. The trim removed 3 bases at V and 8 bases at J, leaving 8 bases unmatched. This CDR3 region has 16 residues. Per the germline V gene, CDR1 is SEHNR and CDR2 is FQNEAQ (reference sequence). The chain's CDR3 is CASSLRTSGVADEQFF. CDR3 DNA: TGTGCCAGCAGCTTGCGGACTAGCGGGGTGGCCGATGAGCAGTTCTTC.

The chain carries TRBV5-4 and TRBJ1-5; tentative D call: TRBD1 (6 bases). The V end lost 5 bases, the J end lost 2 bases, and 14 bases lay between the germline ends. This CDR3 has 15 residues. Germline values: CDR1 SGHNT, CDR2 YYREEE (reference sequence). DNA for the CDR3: TGTGCCAGCAGTATGGGGGGGGCTGGCAATCAGCCCCAGCATTTT. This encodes CASSMGGAGNQPQHF.

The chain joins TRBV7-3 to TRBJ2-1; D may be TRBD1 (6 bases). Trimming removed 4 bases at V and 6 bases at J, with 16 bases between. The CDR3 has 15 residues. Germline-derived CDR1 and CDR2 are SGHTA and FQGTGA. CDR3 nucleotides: TGTGCCAGCAGCTCGGGCGCCAAAGGGGGCAATGAGCAGTTCTTC. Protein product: CASSSGAKGGNEQFF.

The CDR3 DNA sequence: TGCACCAGCAGCCAAGGGGAGCGGGGGGTCCGCACAGATACGCAGTATTTT. Its translation is CTSSQGERGVRTDTQYF. The rearrangement links TRBV1 to TRBJ2-3; TRBD2 reflects the table's D call only, with no check against the DNA. TRBV1 is a listed pseudogene. The CDR3 totals 17 residues.

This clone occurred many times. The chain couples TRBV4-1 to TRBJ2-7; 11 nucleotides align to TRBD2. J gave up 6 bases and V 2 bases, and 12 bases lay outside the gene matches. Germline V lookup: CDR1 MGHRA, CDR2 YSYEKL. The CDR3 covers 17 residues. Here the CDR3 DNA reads TGCGCCAGCAGCCAATTAAACATGGGACTAGCGGACGTCGAGCAGTACTTC. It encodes CASSQLNMGLADVEQYF.

The CDR3: CASSLGRANYGYTF. The DNA for the CDR3 is TGTGCCAGCAGTTTAGGCAGGGCTAACTATGGCTACACCTTC. The chain combines TRBV28 with TRBJ1-2; D possibly corresponds to TRBD1 (5 bases). The CDR3 has 14 residues. The ends were cut back, 2 bases at V and 0 bases at J, with 7 bases in the middle. Germline V CDR1 and CDR2: MDHEN, SYDVKM.

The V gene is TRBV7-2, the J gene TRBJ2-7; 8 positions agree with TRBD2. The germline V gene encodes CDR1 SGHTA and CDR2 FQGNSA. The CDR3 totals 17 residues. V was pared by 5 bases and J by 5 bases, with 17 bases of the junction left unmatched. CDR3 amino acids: CASSPGSGRGLRNEQYF. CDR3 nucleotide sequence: TGTGCCAGCAGCCCGGGGTCCGGGAGGGGGTTACGGAACGAGCAGTACTTC.

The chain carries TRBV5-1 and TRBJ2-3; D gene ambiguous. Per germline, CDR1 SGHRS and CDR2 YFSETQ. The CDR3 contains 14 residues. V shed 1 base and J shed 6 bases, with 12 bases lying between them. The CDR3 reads CASSLLTGTDTQYF. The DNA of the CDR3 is TGCGCCAGCAGCTTGTTAACGGGTACGGATACGCAGTATTTT.

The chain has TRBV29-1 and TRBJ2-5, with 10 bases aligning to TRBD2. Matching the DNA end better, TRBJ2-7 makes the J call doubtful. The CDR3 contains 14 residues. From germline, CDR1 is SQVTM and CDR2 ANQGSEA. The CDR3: CSVELAGGSYEQYF. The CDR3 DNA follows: TGCAGCGTTGAATTAGCGGGGGGTTCCTACGAGCAGTACTTC.

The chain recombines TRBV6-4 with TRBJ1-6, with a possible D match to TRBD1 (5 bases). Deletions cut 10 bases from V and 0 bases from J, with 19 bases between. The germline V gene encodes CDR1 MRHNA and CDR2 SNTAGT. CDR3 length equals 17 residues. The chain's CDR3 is CATTCLRERSYNSPLHF. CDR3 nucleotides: TGTGCCACCACCTGCCTCAGGGAACGCTCCTATAATTCACCCCTCCACTTT.

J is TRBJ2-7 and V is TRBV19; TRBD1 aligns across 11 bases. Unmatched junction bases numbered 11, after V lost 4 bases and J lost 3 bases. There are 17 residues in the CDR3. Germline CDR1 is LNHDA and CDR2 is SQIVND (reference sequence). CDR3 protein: CASSTEPGQGAIYEQYF. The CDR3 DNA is TGTGCCAGTAGTACCGAACCCGGACAGGGGGCGATCTACGAGCAGTACTTC.

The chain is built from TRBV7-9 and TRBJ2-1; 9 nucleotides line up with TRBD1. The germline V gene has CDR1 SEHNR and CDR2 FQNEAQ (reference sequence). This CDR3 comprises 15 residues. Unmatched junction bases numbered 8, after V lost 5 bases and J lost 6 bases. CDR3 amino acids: CASSLRTGVVNEQFF. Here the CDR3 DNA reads TGTGCCAGCAGCCTACGGACAGGGGTGGTCAATGAGCAGTTCTTC.

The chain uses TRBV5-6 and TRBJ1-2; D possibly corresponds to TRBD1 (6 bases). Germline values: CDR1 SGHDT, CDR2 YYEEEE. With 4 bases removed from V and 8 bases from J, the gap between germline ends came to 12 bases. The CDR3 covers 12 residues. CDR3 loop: CASSPTGSGYTF. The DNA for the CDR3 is TGTGCCAGCAGCCCCACAGGGAGCGGCTACACCTTC.